This entry describes one TCR beta chain. Its antigen is not identified. Germline V gene lookup returns CDR1 GTSNPN and CDR2 SVGIG (reference sequence). The CDR3 extends over 16 amino acids. V dropped 8 bases and J dropped 4; count of bases not matched to a gene: 16. Produced via immunoSEQ multiplex PCR; TCRdb's table is partial and in-frame only. The table lists 70,000 to 80,000 clones, roughly 94% of them singletons, with 2.5% to 3.5% in the top ten. The data are from a study of cytomegalovirus exposure and HLA in healthy donors. General study points: Reports showed the classifier diagnosing cytomegalovirus status with high specificity and sensitivity. The authors confirmed in vitro that a few CMV-associated chains were specific for CMV antigens. Among TCR beta chains, those listed as cytomegalovirus-associated numbered more than 150.

The V and J genes are TRBV30 and TRBJ2-3, with 9 nucleotides matching TRBD1. The sequenced material came from PBMCs. The source of this sequence is a woman aged 18-35 years in good health and CMV-seropositive. The CDR3 sequence: CALHPRTGDASDTQYF. CDR3 sequence (DNA): TGTGCCCTCCACCCCCGGACAGGGGATGCGTCAGATACGCAGTATTTT.